This T cell receptor beta chain was obtained from a study of CD8 T cells in ankylosing spondylitis. Study-level points and caveats: Eight or nine highly homologous variants formed a TCR beta motif that appeared characteristic of ankylosing spondylitis blood.

On this clonotype itself: Its antigen remains unknown.

This CDR3 is built from 15 residues. Deletions cut 2 bases from V and 8 bases from J, with 14 bases between. Germline V gives CDR1 SGHRS, CDR2 YFSETQ. In TCRdb, the 5' RACE reads were re-called with MiXCR into one record per CDR3 protein. The sample consists of some 350,000 distinct CDR3 sequences, about 15% of them appearing once. Sequencing was performed on blood, either unsorted or a sorted T cell fraction (not recorded which). This chain uses TRBV5-1 with TRBJ1-6; possibly TRBD1 for D (5 bases). This receptor was obtained from a male donor with ankylosing spondylitis or in good health (not recorded which). CDR3 bases: TGCGCCAGCAGCTTCTCCTCGCCCAGGGATTCACCCCTCCACTTT. This encodes CASSFSSPRDSPLHF.